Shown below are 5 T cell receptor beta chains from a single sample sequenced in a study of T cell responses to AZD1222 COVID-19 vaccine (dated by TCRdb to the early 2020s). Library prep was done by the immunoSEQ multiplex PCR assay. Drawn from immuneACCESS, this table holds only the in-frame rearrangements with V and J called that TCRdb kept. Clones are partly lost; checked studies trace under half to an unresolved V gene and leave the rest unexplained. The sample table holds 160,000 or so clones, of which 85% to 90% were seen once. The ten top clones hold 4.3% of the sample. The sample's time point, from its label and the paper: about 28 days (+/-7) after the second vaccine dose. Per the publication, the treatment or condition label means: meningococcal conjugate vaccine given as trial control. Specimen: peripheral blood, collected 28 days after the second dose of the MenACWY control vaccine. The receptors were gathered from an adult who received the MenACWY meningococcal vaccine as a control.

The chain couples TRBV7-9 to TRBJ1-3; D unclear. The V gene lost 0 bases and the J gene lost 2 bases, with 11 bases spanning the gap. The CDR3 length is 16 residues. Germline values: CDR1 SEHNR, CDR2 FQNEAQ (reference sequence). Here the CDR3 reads CASSLATDFAGNTIYF. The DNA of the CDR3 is TGTGCCAGCAGCTTAGCGACGGACTTCGCTGGAAACACCATATATTTT.

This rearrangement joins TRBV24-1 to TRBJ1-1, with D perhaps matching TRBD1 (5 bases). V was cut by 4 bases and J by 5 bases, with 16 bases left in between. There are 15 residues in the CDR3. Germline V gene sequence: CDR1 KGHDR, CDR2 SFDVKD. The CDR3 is CATSESGGGGTEAFF. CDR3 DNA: TGTGCCACCAGTGAGTCGGGGGGTGGCGGGACTGAAGCTTTCTTT.

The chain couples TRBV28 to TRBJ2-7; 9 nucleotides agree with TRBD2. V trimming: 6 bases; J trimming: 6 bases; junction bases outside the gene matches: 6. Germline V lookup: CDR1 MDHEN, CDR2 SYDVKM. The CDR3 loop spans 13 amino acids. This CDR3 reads CASRAGGPSEQYF. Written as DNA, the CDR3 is TGTGCCAGCAGGGCGGGAGGGCCCTCCGAGCAGTACTTC.

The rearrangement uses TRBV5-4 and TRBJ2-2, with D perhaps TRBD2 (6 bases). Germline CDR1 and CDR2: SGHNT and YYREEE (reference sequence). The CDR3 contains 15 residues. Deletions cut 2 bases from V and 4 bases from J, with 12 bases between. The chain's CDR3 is CASSLGGTGTGELFF. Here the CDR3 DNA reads TGTGCCAGCAGCTTAGGCGGGACCGGCACCGGGGAGCTGTTTTTT.

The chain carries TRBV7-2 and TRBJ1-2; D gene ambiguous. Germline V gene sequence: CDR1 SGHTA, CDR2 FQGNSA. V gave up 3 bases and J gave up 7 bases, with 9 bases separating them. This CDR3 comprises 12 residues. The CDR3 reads CASSFKSGGYTF. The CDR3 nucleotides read TGTGCCAGCAGCTTTAAGAGCGGTGGCTACACCTTC.